A single sample is the source of the 10 T cell receptor beta chains below, sequenced in a study of CD8 T cells in ankylosing spondylitis. A single record per CDR3 protein comes from TCRdb applying MiXCR to the 5' RACE reads. This table holds 200,000 to 250,000 distinct CDR3 sequences, 8% to 9% found once. Sequencing input: blood, either unsorted or a sorted T cell fraction (not recorded which). These receptors all come from a female donor with ankylosing spondylitis or in good health (not recorded which).

This clonotype was detected a few times. The rearrangement links TRBV20-1 to TRBJ2-7, with TRBD1 matching 9 bases. This CDR3 region has 14 residues. V gave up 5 bases and J gave up 7 bases; unmatched junction bases: 12. The germline CDR1 and CDR2 sequences are DFQATT and SNEGSKA (reference sequence). CDR3 in DNA: TGCAGTGCTGGTAAGGGACAGGGAGAAAGGGAGCAGTACTTC. Residues: CSAGKGQGEREQYF.

There are a few counts of this clonotype. The chain employs TRBV29-1 and TRBJ2-3; 12 bases fit TRBD1. The germline V gene has CDR1 SQVTM and CDR2 ANQGSEA. After removal of 5 bases from V and 2 bases from J, the junction contained 8 bases not matched to a gene. This CDR3 is 16 amino acids long. The CDR3 reads CSVLAGTGGLTDTQYF. The CDR3 DNA reads as TGCAGCGTTCTAGCCGGGACAGGGGGCCTCACAGATACGCAGTATTTT.

As to this clonotype: A much more abundant neighbour one base away suggests this may be a read error. This chain connects TRBV7-9 to TRBJ2-2; TRBD2 might be the D (6 bases). The germline CDR1 and CDR2 sequences are SEHNR and FQNEAQ (reference sequence). The CDR3 has 16 residues. CDR3 sequence reads: CASSLVGGTNTRELFF. The DNA of the CDR3 is TGTGCCAGCAGCTTAGTTGGGGGGACGAACACCAGGGAGCTGTTTTTT.

This clonotype was observed at least ten times. The rearrangement joins TRBV11-2 to TRBJ2-1, with TRBD2 matching over 10 bases. After removal of 5 bases from V and 2 bases from J, the junction contained 3 bases not matched to a gene. Germline CDR1 is SGHAT and CDR2 is FQNNGV. This CDR3 contains 15 residues. This chain's CDR3 is CASSQGLATYNEQFF. The CDR3 DNA is TGTGCCAGCAGCCAGGGACTAGCGACCTACAATGAGCAGTTCTTC.

At least ten counts were recorded for this clonotype. The CDR3 DNA reads TGTGCCAGCATGGGCCAGGGGCAATCCAATTCACCCCTCCACTTT. Protein sequence: CASMGQGQSNSPLHF. V gene TRBV6-1 combines with J gene TRBJ1-6, with D perhaps TRBD1 (6 bases). Trimming left V 7 bases short and J 7 bases short, with 17 bases between. The CDR3 sequence is 15 residues long. Germline CDR1 reads MNHNS; CDR2 reads SASEGT.

This clonotype was seen ten or more times. This chain links TRBV4-2 with TRBJ2-7; 9 bases map to TRBD2. The germline V gene has CDR1 LGHNA and CDR2 YNFKEQ. After removal of 0 bases from V and 5 bases from J, the junction contained 17 bases not matched to a gene. This CDR3 is 19 amino acids long. The CDR3 nucleotides are TGTGCCAGCAGCCAAGATTGGTCTAGCGGGACCGGGAGGGGCAACGAGCAGTACTTC. Its translation: CASSQDWSSGTGRGNEQYF.

This clonotype was seen many times. The chain uses TRBV5-1 and TRBJ1-5; D remains unclear. CDR1 and CDR2 from the germline V gene are SGHRS and YFSETQ. This CDR3 comprises 14 residues. The ends were cut back, 1 base at V and 6 bases at J, with 11 bases in the middle. The CDR3 protein is CASSLRPVGQPQHF. CDR3 coding DNA: TGCGCCAGCAGCTTGAGGCCCGTGGGTCAGCCCCAGCATTTT.

This clonotype was detected ten times or more. V and J are TRBV6-4 and TRBJ2-5; 7 bases fit TRBD2. In germline, CDR1 is MRHNA, CDR2 SNTAGT. CDR3 size: 15 residues. V was pared by 8 bases and J by 0 bases, with 9 bases of the junction left unmatched. The CDR3: CASRPSGKYQETQYF. CDR3 in DNA: TGTGCCAGCCGCCCTAGCGGAAAGTACCAAGAGACCCAGTACTTC.

Many counts were recorded for this clonotype. V is TRBV24-1 and J is TRBJ2-2; 10 nucleotides match TRBD2. The CDR3 has 17 amino acids. CDR1 and CDR2 from the germline V gene are KGHDR and SFDVKD. Losses at the gene ends were 2 bases for V and 5 bases for J; bases not matched to a gene: 7. CDR3 nucleotides: TGTGCCACCAGTGATTACTCTAGCGGGAGAGTAACCGGGGAGCTGTTTTTT. It translates to CATSDYSSGRVTGELFF.

In its sample, this clonotype was seen many times. The chain combines TRBV10-3 with TRBJ2-4; D not certain. V was shortened by 2 bases and J by 5 bases, with 4 bases between the two germline ends. The CDR3 runs 12 residues. Germline CDR1 and CDR2: ENHRY and SYGVKD. The CDR3 sequence: CAISEAQNIQYF. The CDR3 DNA follows: TGTGCCATCAGTGAGGCCCAAAACATTCAGTACTTC.